Below are 26 T cell receptor beta chains sequenced from a single sample in a study of radiotherapy plus CTLA-4 blockade in lung cancer. The data were produced by immunoSEQ multiplex PCR, yet TCRdb's version contains in-frame clones alone and is incomplete. This sample has around 77,000 clones; less than 85% occur once, and the top ten carry over 9%. The sample was peripheral blood, taken from a patient treated with radiotherapy plus ipilimumab. These receptor sequences come from a human donor with non-small cell lung cancer whose response to radiotherapy plus ipilimumab could not be evaluated.

This chain's CDR3 is CASSRTSGRTSIFGQYF. CDR3 nucleotide sequence: TGCGCCAGCAGTCGGACTAGCGGGAGGACCTCTATATTTGGGCAGTATTTT. The rearrangement joins TRBV23-1 to TRBJ2-3; TRBD2 matches 14 bases. TRBV23-1 is flagged as an ORF with uncertain function. The CDR3 sequence is 17 residues long. The trim removed 4 bases at V and 11 bases at J, leaving 14 bases unmatched.

The sample holds a few counts of this clone. Sequence at one end of the junction differs from germline and may be a read error. Other DNA sequences in the same sample also yield this CDR3. The chain combines TRBV4-1 with TRBJ1-2; weak D call: TRBD1 (5 bases). CDR3 length equals 15 residues. CDR1 is MGHRA, CDR2 YSYEKL, per germline. The CDR3 DNA sequence: TGTGCCAGCAGCCCGCGGGGGGTCGCTAACTATGGCTACACCTTC. This codes for CASSPRGVANYGYTF.

This rearrangement joins TRBV11-2 to TRBJ2-3, with 8 bases that match TRBD2. The CDR3 runs 16 residues. CDR1 and CDR2 from the germline V gene are SGHAT and FQNNGV. The V and J ends lost 5 bases and 2 bases, in that order; junction bases with no gene match: 9. The CDR3 nucleotides are TGTGCCAGCAGCATATTAGGCGGGGGGACCACAGATACGCAGTATTTT. Translating it yields CASSILGGGTTDTQYF.

The chain combines TRBV10-3 with TRBJ1-4; tentatively, D is TRBD1 (6 bases). Germline CDR1 and CDR2: ENHRY and SYGVKD. The CDR3 is 16 amino acids. V lost 2 bases, J lost 6 bases, and 16 bases lay in between. In DNA form, the CDR3 reads TGTGCCATCAGTGAGGGGATACAGGGAAGAGATGAAAAACTGTTTTTT. Amino acid sequence: CAISEGIQGRDEKLFF.

The rearrangement uses TRBV5-5 and TRBJ2-6; D is undetermined. This CDR3 has 17 amino acids. The ends were cut back, 1 base at V and 0 bases at J, with 11 bases in the middle. CDR1 is SGHKS and CDR2 is YYEKEE in the germline V gene (reference sequence). CDR3 amino acids: CASSLSPPGSGANVLTF. The CDR3 nucleotides read TGTGCCAGCAGCTTGTCCCCTCCCGGCTCTGGGGCCAACGTCCTGACTTTC. The full variable domain, its missing parts supplied by reference TRBV5-5 and TRBJ2-6, is DAGVTQSPTHLIKTRGQQVTLRCSPISGHKSVSWYQQVLGQGPQFIFQYYEKEERGRGNFPDRFSARQFPNYSSELNVNALLLGDSALYLCASSLSPPGSGANVLTFGAGSRLTVL.

This clone was detected only once. CDR3 nucleotides: TGCGCCAGCAGCCGACGGGCCGGGGAGCTGTTTTTT. It is translated as CASSRRAGELFF. The chain carries TRBV4-1 and TRBJ2-2; the D is unclear. The V end lost 4 bases, the J end lost 6 bases, and 6 bases lay between the germline ends. The CDR3 totals 12 residues. CDR1 MGHRA and CDR2 YSYEKL come from the germline V gene.

This chain links TRBV7-9 with TRBJ2-7, with TRBD1 as a possible D gene (6 bases). In germline, CDR1 is SEHNR, CDR2 FQNEAQ (reference sequence). CDR3 length equals 16 residues. The germline V and J ends were trimmed by 1 base and 0 bases, with 13 bases remaining between them. CDR3 DNA sequence: TGTGCCAGCAGCTTAGGCTTGACAGGATCCTCCTACGAGCAGTACTTC. Translation gives CASSLGLTGSSYEQYF.

The CDR3 sequence: CASSVGREEEGGYTF. The DNA of the CDR3 is TGTGCCAGCAGCGTAGGAAGGGAGGAAGAAGGTGGCTACACCTTC. The chain uses TRBV9 and TRBJ1-2; no definite D call. The CDR3 is 15 amino acids. Looked up from germline, CDR1 is SGDLS and CDR2 is YYNGEE. The V gene lost 0 bases and the J gene lost 7 bases, with 16 bases spanning the gap.

This clone was observed a few times. V is TRBV9 and J is TRBJ2-1; 12 bases line up with TRBD2. This CDR3 spans 14 amino acids. The J segment lost 12 bases and the V segment lost 0 bases, leaving 4 bases of the junction unmatched. Germline V CDR1 and CDR2: SGDLS, YYNGEE. The CDR3 region is CASSVVASGGVQFF. The CDR3 coding sequence is TGTGCCAGCAGCGTAGTGGCTAGCGGGGGGGTGCAGTTCTTC.

There are a few counts of this clone. V usage is TRBV7-3 and J usage is TRBJ1-2, with 10 positions matching TRBD1. Germline CDR1 SGHTA, CDR2 FQGTGA. CDR3 length: 13 residues. Trimming cost V 6 bases and J 6 bases; bases outside gene matches: 4. The CDR3 DNA reads TGTGCCAGCAGTTTTGGACAGGGGGATGGCTACACCTTC. Its protein product is CASSFGQGDGYTF.

The chain links TRBV19 to TRBJ1-1; D is uncertain. CDR1 and CDR2 (germline): LNHDA, SQIVND (reference sequence). Trimming took 6 bases from V and 1 from J, leaving 9 bases between them. The CDR3 has 13 residues. CDR3 sequence reads: CASSSQANTEAFF. Written as DNA, the CDR3 is TGTGCCAGTAGCTCCCAGGCGAACACTGAAGCTTTCTTT. Full variable domain (rest looked up from reference TRBV19 and TRBJ1-1): DGGITQSPKYLFRKEGQNVTLSCEQNLNHDAMYWYRQDPGQGLRLIYYSQIVNDFQKGDIAEGYSVSREKKESFPLTVTSAQKNPTAFYLCASSSQANTEAFFGQGTRLTVV.

CDR3 coding DNA: TGCGCCAGCAGCTTGGCCCTAAACACAGATACGCAGTATTTT. Amino acids: CASSLALNTDTQYF. V and J are TRBV5-1 and TRBJ2-3; D gene uncertain. The CDR3 is 14 amino acids. CDR1 is SGHRS, CDR2 YFSETQ, per germline. V lost 0 bases, J lost 2 bases, and 7 bases lay in between. Based on the CDR3 plus reference TRBV5-1 and TRBJ2-3, the full variable domain is KAGVTQTPRYLIKTRGQQVTLSCSPISGHRSVSWYQQTPGQGLQFLFEYFSETQRNKGNFPGRFSGRQFSNSRSEMNVSTLELGDSALYLCASSLALNTDTQYFGPGTRLTVL.

The CDR3, as DNA: TGTGCCATCAGTAGACTAGCGGGGGACACAGATACGCAGTATTTT. Its translation is CAISRLAGDTDTQYF. The J gene is TRBJ2-3, the V gene TRBV10-3; the match to TRBD2 covers 12 bases. Germline-derived CDR1 and CDR2 are ENHRY and SYGVKD. The CDR3 extends over 15 amino acids. Losses at the gene ends were 5 bases for V and 2 bases for J; bases not matched to a gene: 2.

V and J are TRBV7-2 and TRBJ1-2, with D possibly TRBD1 on 6 matching bases. Looked up from germline, CDR1 is SGHTA and CDR2 is FQGNSA. V was clipped by 5 bases and J by 5 bases, with 24 bases between them. The CDR3 covers 17 residues. CDR3 region: CASSQPPSGGGLYGYTF. Written as DNA, the CDR3 is TGTGCCAGCAGCCAACCACCTTCGGGGGGCGGGTTATATGGCTACACCTTC. Complete variable domain (other parts from reference TRBV7-2 and TRBJ1-2): GAGVSQSPSNKVTEKGKDVELRCDPISGHTALYWYRQSLGQGLEFLIYFQGNSAPDKSGLPSDRFSAERTGGSVSTLTIQRTQQEDSAVYLCASSQPPSGGGLYGYTFGSGTRLTVV.

The chain has TRBV6-9 and TRBJ2-6; 7 bases agree with TRBD2. Trimming took 4 bases from V and 0 from J; bases not matched to a gene: 0. Germline V gene data show CDR1 as MNHGY and CDR2 as SVAAGI. CDR3 length: 15 residues. The CDR3 DNA reads as TGTGCCAGCAGTTCGGGGGGCTCTGGGGCCAACGTCCTGACTTTC. Its translation is CASSSGGSGANVLTF.

This clone showed up just once. The chain joins TRBV5-3 to TRBJ1-2; D is uncertain. TRBV5-3 is assigned to the ORF class and has an uncertain function. This CDR3 comprises 14 residues. The ends were cut back, 0 bases at V and 8 bases at J, with 14 bases in the middle. CDR3 in amino acids: CARSLAGSEQGYTF. The CDR3 nucleotides read TGTGCCAGAAGCTTGGCGGGATCCGAGCAGGGCTACACCTTC.

The V and J genes are TRBV7-9 and TRBJ1-2, with D maybe TRBD1 (6 bases). Germline CDR1 SEHNR, CDR2 FQNEAQ (reference sequence). This CDR3 is 16 amino acids long. V lost 5 bases and J 6 bases, leaving 22 bases between the germline ends. CDR3 bases: TGTGCCAGCAGCCTTTCCTCCGCAAGAACAGGGAATGGCTACACCTTC. It translates to CASSLSSARTGNGYTF.

The V call is TRBV5-1, the J call TRBJ2-1; 10 bases align to TRBD1. Trimming cost V 3 bases and J 7 bases; bases outside gene matches: 10. Germline V gene data show CDR1 as SGHRS and CDR2 as YFSETQ. This CDR3 contains 16 residues. CDR3 amino acids: CASSSRQGAEGNEQFF. CDR3 bases: TGCGCCAGCAGCTCCCGACAGGGGGCGGAAGGGAATGAGCAGTTCTTC.

The chain couples TRBV6-5 to TRBJ1-1; D is unresolved. With 8 bases removed from V and 0 bases from J, the gap between germline ends came to 16 bases. Germline assignment: CDR1 MNHEY and CDR2 SVGAGI. The CDR3 runs to 15 residues. The CDR3 loop reads CASEGRDGMNTEAFF. CDR3 bases: TGTGCCAGCGAGGGCCGCGACGGCATGAACACTGAAGCTTTCTTT.

The J gene is TRBJ1-1, the V gene TRBV6-6; D might be TRBD1 (6 bases). CDR3 length equals 16 residues. The V gene's germline CDR1 is MNHNY and CDR2 SVGAGI (reference sequence). V gave up 11 bases and J gave up 2 bases, with 24 bases separating them. This chain's CDR3 is CAATPDSLTVNTEAFF. DNA for the CDR3: TGTGCCGCCACCCCGGACAGTCTCACTGTTAACACTGAAGCTTTCTTT.

The chain couples TRBV10-3 to TRBJ2-5; D might be TRBD2 (5 bases). Germline-derived CDR1 and CDR2 are ENHRY and SYGVKD. V shed 8 bases and J shed 2 bases, with 18 bases lying between them. CDR3 length equals 15 residues. The chain's CDR3 is CAISPLLGNQETQYF. The CDR3 DNA reads TGTGCCATCTCCCCATTACTAGGGAATCAAGAGACCCAGTACTTC.

The chain combines TRBV11-3 with TRBJ2-5; possible D gene TRBD2, 6 bases. TRBJ2-7 matches the DNA end more closely, so the J call is doubtful. Per germline, CDR1 SGHNT and CDR2 YENEEA. The CDR3 runs 14 residues. CDR3 amino acids: CASSLSGPAYEQYF. The CDR3 nucleotides are TGTGCCAGCAGCTTGAGCGGGCCTGCCTACGAGCAGTACTTC.

V usage is TRBV28 and J usage is TRBJ1-2; 7 bases map to TRBD1. There are 16 residues in the CDR3. Trimming removed 6 bases from V and 4 bases from J; junction bases left unmatched: 14. Germline V gene data show CDR1 as MDHEN and CDR2 as SYDVKM. The DNA for the CDR3 is TGTGCCAGCAGCCAGGGTGACAGGGACCCTTTCTATGGCTACACCTTC. Its protein product is CASSQGDRDPFYGYTF.

The chain combines TRBV29-1 with TRBJ2-5; TRBD1 matches 9 bases. There are 13 residues in the CDR3. J gave up 5 bases and V 4 bases, and 5 bases lay outside the gene matches. Germline lookup yields CDR1 SQVTM and CDR2 ANQGSEA. CDR3 residues: CSVGDRASETQYF. The CDR3 DNA is TGCAGCGTTGGGGACAGGGCATCGGAGACCCAGTACTTC.

V is TRBV7-9 and J is TRBJ2-7, with D perhaps TRBD2 (6 bases). Germline V gene lookup returns CDR1 SEHNR and CDR2 FQNEAQ (reference sequence). This CDR3 has 15 amino acids. V was trimmed by 1 base and J by 4 bases, leaving 14 bases between them. The CDR3 bases are TGTGCCAGCAGCTTAGGGAGCGGGCGGGAATACGAGCAGTACTTC. It codes for CASSLGSGREYEQYF.

This chain links TRBV7-7 with TRBJ2-5; 7 bases are shared with TRBD2. There are 15 residues in the CDR3. J gave up 7 bases and V 0 bases, and 8 bases lay outside the gene matches. Looked up from germline, CDR1 is SSHAT and CDR2 is FNYEAQ (reference sequence). As DNA, the CDR3 is TGTGCCAGCAGCTTAGCGGGGGGGGAAGTGGCGACCCAGTACTTC. Its translation is CASSLAGGEVATQYF.